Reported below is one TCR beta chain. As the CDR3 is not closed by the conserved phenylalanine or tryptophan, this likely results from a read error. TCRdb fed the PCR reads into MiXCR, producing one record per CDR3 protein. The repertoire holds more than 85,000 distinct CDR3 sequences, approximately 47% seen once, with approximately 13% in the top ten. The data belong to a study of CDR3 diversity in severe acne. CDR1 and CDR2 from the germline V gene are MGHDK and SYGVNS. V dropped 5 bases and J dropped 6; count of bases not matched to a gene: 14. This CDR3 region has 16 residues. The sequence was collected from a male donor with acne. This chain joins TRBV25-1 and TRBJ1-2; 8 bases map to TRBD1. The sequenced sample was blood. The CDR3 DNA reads TGTGCCAGCAGTTGGGGAGTCAGGGGGCTTTTTCATGGCTACACCCTC. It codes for CASSWGVRGLFHGYTL.